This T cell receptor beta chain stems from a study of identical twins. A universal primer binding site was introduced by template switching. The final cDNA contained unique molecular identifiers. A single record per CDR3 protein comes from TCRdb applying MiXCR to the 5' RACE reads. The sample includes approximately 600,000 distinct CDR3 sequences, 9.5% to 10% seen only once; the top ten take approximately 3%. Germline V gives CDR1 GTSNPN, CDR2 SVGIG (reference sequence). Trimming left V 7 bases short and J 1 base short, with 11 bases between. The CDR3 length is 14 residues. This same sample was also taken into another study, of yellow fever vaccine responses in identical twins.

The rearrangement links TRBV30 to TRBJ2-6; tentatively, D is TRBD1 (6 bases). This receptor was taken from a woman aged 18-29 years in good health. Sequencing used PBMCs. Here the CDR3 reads CASPGTSGANVLTF. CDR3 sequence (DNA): TGTGCCTCCCCCGGGACATCTGGGGCCAACGTCCTGACTTTC.